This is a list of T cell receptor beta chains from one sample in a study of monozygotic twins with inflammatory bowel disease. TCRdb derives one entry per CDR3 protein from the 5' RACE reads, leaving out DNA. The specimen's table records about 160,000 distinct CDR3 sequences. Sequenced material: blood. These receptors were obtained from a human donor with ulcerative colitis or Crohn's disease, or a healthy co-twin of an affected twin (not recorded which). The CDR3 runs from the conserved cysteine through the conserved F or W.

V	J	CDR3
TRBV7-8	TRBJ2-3	CASSLSDYYTDTQYF
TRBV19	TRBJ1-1	CASSIQGNTEAFF
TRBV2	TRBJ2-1	CASMNFNGQFF
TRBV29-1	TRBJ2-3	CSGLDSARRTQYF
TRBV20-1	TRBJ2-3	CSASLTGWARTATDTQYF
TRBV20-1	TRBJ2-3	CIARDLRADTQYF
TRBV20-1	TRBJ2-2	CSARVAANTGELFF
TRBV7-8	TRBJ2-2	CASRRDRGFLNTGELFF
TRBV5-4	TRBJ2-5	CASSSDRASGTQYF
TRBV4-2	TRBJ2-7	CASSQDYRGLGRQYF
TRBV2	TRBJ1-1	CASISWSNTEAFF
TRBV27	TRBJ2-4	CASSLAGTNIQYF
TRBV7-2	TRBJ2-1	CASSLVGGKGGLDEQFF
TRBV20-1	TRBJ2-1	CSATRLAGYNEQFF
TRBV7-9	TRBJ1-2	CASTEMGGALNYGYTF
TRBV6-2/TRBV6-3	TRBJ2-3	CASSYDPTDTQYF
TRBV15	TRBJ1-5	CATSRRRDMEDQPQHF
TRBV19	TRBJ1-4	CASSIGVVEKLFF
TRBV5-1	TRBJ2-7	CASSFGGTRPPYEQYF
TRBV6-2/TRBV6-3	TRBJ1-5	CASSYRQGWVQPQHF
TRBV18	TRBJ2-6	CASSPTGTRISKGANVLTF
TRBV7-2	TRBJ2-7	CASSLGGVPYF
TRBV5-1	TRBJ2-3	CASSARLGGGTDTQYF
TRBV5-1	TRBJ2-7	CASSFETLNYEQYF
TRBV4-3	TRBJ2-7	CASSQVSTGGSYEQYF
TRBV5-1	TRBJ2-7	CASSLGTAREQYF
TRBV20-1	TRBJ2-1	CSGASGAVSNNEQFF
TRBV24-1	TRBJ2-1	CATSEPDREIYNEQFF
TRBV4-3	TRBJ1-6	CASSQDTYSYNSPLHF